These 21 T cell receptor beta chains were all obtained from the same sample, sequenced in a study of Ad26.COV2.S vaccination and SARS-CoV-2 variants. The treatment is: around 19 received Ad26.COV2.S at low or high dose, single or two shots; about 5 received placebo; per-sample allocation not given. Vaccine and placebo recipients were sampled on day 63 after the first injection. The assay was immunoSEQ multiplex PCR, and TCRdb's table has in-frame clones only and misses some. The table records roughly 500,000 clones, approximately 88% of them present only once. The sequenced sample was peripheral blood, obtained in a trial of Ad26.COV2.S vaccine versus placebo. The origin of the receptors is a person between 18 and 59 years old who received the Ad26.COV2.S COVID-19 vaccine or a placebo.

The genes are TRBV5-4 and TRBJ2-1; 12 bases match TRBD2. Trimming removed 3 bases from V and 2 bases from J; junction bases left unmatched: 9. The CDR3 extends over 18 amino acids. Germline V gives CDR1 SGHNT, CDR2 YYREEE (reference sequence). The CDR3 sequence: CASSSNRLAGVTYNEQFF. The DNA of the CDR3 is TGTGCCAGCAGCTCCAATCGACTAGCGGGAGTCACCTACAATGAGCAGTTCTTC. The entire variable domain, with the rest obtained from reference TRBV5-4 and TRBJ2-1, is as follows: ETGVTQSPTHLIKTRGQQVTLRCSSQSGHNTVSWYQQALGQGPQFIFQYYREEENGRGNFPPRFSGLQFPNYSSELNVNALELDDSALYLCASSSNRLAGVTYNEQFFGPGTRLTVL.

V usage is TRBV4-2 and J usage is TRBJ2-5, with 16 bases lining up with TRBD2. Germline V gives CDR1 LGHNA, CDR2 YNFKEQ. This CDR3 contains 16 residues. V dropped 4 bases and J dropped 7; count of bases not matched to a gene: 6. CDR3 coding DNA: TGTGCCAGCAGCCCCGGGACTAGCGGGAGGGTGGGGACCCAGTACTTC. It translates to CASSPGTSGRVGTQYF.

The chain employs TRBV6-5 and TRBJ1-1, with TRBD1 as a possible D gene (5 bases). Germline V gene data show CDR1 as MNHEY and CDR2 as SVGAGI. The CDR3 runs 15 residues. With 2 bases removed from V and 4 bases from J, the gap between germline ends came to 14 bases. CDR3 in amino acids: CASSYKPRATTEAFF. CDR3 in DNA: TGTGCCAGCAGTTACAAGCCCAGGGCCACCACTGAAGCTTTCTTT.

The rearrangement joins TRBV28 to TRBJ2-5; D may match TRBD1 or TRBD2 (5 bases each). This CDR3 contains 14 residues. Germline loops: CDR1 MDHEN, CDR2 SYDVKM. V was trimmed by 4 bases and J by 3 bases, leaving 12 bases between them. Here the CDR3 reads CASSSPGPKETQYF. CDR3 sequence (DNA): TGTGCCAGCAGTTCGCCGGGGCCGAAAGAGACCCAGTACTTC. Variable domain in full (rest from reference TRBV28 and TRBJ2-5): DVKVTQSSRYLVKRTGEKVFLECVQDMDHENMFWYRQDPGLGLRLIYFSYDVKMKEKGDIPEGYSVSREKKERFSLILESASTNQTSMYLCASSSPGPKETQYFGPGTRLLVL.

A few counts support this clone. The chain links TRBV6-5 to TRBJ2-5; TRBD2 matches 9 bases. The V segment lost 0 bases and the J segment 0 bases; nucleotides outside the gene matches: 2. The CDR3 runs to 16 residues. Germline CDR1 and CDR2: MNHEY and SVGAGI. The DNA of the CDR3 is TGTGCCAGCAGTTACTCAGCGGGAGGAGACCAAGAGACCCAGTACTTC. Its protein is CASSYSAGGDQETQYF.

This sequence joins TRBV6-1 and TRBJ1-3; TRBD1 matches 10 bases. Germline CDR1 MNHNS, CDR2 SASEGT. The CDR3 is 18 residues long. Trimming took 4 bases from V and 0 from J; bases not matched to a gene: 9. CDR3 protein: CASSGVWDRGHSGNTIYF. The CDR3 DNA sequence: TGTGCCAGCAGTGGTGTTTGGGACAGGGGCCACTCTGGAAACACCATATATTTT.

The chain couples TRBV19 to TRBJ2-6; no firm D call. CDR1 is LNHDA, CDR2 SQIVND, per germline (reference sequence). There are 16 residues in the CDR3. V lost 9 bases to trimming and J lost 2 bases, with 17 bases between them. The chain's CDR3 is CASDRARGAGANVLTF. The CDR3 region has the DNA TGTGCCAGCGATCGGGCCCGAGGCGCTGGGGCCAACGTCCTGACTTTC.

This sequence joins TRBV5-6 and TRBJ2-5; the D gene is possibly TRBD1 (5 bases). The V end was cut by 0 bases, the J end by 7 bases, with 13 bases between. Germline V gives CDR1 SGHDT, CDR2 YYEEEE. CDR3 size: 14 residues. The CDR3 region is CASSLVGASGTQYF. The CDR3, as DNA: TGTGCCAGCAGCTTGGTTGGGGCCTCCGGGACCCAGTACTTC.

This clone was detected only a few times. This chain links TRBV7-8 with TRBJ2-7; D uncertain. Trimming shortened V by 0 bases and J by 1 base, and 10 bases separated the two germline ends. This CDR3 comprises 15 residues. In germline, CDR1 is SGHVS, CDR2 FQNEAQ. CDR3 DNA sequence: TGTGCCAGCAGCTTAGCCCGGGTATCATCCTACGAGCAGTACTTC. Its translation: CASSLARVSSYEQYF.

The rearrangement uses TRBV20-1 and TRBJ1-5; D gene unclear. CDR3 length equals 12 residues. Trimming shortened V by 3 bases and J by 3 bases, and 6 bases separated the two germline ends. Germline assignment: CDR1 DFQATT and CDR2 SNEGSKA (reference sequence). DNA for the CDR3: TGCAGTGCTAGTGACCCCAATCAGCCCCAGCATTTT. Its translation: CSASDPNQPQHF.

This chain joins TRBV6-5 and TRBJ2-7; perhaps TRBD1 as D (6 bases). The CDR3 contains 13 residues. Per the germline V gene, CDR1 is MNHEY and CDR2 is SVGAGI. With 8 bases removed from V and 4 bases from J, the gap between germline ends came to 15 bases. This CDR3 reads CASGRGFGYEQYF. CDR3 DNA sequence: TGTGCCAGCGGCAGGGGTTTTGGATACGAGCAGTACTTC.

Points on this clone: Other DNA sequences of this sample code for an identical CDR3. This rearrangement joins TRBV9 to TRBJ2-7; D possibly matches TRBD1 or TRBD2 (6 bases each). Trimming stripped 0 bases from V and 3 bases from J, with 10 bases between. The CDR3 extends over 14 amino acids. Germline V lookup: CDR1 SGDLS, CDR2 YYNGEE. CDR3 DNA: TGTGCCAGCAGCGTAGCCGAGGGGGGCTACGAGCAGTACTTC. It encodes CASSVAEGGYEQYF.

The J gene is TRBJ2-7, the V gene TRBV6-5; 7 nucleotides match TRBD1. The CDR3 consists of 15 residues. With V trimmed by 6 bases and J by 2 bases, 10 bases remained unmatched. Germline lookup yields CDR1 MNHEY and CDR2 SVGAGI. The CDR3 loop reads CASRPQAQGAYEQYF. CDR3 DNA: TGTGCCAGCAGACCACAGGCCCAGGGGGCCTACGAGCAGTACTTC.

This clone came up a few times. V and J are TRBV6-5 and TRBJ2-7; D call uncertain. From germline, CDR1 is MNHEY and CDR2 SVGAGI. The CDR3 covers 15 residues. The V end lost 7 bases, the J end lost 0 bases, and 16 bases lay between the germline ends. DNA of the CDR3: TGTGCCAGCAACCCCGAGGCTGCGACCTCCTACGAGCAGTACTTC. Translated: CASNPEAATSYEQYF.

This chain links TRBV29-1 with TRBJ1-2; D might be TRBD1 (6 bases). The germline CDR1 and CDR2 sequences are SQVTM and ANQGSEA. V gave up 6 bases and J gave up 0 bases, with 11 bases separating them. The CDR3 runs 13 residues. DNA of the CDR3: TGCAGCGTCGGACAGAATTCTAACTATGGCTACACCTTC. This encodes CSVGQNSNYGYTF. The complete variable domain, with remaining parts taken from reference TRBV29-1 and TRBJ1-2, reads SAVISQKPSRDICQRGTSLTIQCQVDSQVTMMFWYRQQPGQSLTLIATANQGSEATYESGFVIDKFPISRPNLTFSTLTVSNMSPEDSSIYLCSVGQNSNYGYTFGSGTRLTVV.

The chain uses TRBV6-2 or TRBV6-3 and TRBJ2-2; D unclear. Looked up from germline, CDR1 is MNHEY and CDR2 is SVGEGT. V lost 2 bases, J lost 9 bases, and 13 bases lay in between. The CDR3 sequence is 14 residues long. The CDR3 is CASSYPGSFRELFF. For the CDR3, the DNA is TGTGCCAGCAGTTACCCTGGTAGCTTCAGGGAGCTGTTTTTT.

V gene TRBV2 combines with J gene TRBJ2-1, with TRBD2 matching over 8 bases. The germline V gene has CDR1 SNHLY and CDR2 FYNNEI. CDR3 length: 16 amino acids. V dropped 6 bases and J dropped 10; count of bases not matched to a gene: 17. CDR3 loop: CASRKLAEGGFWEQFF. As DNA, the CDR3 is TGTGCCAGCAGGAAACTAGCGGAGGGGGGGTTTTGGGAGCAGTTCTTC.

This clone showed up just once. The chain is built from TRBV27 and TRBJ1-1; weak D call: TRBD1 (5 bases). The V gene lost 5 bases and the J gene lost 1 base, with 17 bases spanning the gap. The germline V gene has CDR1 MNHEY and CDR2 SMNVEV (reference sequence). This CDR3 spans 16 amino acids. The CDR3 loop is CASSPRRGAGNTEAFF. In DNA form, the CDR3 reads TGTGCCAGCAGTCCCCGACGAGGGGCGGGGAACACTGAAGCTTTCTTT.

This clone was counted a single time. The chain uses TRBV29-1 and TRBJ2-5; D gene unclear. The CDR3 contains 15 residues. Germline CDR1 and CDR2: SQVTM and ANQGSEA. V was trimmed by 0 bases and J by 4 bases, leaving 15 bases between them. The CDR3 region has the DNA TGCAGCGTTGAAGAAGAAGGTAGGGTCCGAGAGACCCAGTACTTC. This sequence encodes CSVEEEGRVRETQYF.

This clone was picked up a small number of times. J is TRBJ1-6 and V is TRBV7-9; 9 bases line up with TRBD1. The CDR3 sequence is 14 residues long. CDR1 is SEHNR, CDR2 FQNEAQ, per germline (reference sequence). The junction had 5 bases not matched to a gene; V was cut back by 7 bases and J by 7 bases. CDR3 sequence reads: CASTNGTGNSPLHF. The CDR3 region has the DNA TGTGCCAGCACCAACGGGACAGGGAATTCACCCCTCCACTTT.

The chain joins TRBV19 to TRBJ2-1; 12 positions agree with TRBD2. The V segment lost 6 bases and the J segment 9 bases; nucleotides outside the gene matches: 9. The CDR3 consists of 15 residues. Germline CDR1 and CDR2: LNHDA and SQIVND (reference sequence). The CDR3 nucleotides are TGTGCCAGTAGAGCTCTAGCGGGAGGGTTAGGTGAGCAGTTCTTC. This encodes CASRALAGGLGEQFF.